Below are 29 T cell receptor beta chains sequenced from a single sample in a study of blood T cell repertoires in COVID-19. TCRdb keeps only in-frame clones here, not all; method: immunoSEQ multiplex PCR. Found here are 340,000 or so clones, more than 70% of them singletons; the top ten hold 3%. The sequenced sample was peripheral blood. The source of these receptors is a young man with active or convalescent COVID-19.

The chain joins TRBV18 to TRBJ2-2; the D gene is possibly TRBD1 (6 bases). Germline V lookup: CDR1 KGHSH, CDR2 LQKENI. V shed 8 bases and J shed 3 bases, with 16 bases lying between them. The CDR3 runs to 15 residues. The CDR3 nucleotides read TGTGCCAGCCTGGACCGACAGGACTACACCGGGGAGCTGTTTTTT. Its translation: CASLDRQDYTGELFF.

This chain joins TRBV7-8 and TRBJ2-6; 7 nucleotides line up with TRBD1. Germline V gene lookup returns CDR1 SGHVS and CDR2 FQNEAQ. The ends lost 5 bases at V and 4 bases at J; junction bases unmatched: 14. The CDR3 loop spans 18 amino acids. The CDR3 spells CASSPFKLDRVGANVLTF. Written as DNA, the CDR3 is TGTGCCAGCAGCCCATTCAAACTCGACAGGGTCGGGGCCAACGTCCTGACTTTC.

This clone appeared a single time. The chain employs TRBV29-1 and TRBJ2-3, with 7 bases identical to TRBD2. The germline CDR1 and CDR2 sequences are SQVTM and ANQGSEA. J gave up 0 bases and V 4 bases, and 10 bases lay outside the gene matches. There are 16 residues in the CDR3. The CDR3 region is CSVAGLVLSSTDTQYF. The CDR3 DNA sequence: TGCAGCGTTGCAGGACTAGTTCTATCTAGCACAGATACGCAGTATTTT.

The chain uses TRBV6-6 and TRBJ2-7, with D perhaps TRBD1 (6 bases). The CDR3 totals 12 residues. V was shortened by 4 bases and J by 6 bases, with 10 bases between the two germline ends. Germline V gene lookup returns CDR1 MNHNY and CDR2 SVGAGI (reference sequence). The CDR3 loop is CASSLTGSEQYF. CDR3 DNA: TGTGCCAGCAGTTTAACAGGGTCCGAGCAGTACTTC.

The V gene is TRBV2, the J gene TRBJ1-2; D is unresolved. The V and J ends lost 0 bases and 1 base respectively, with 9 bases between them. CDR1 and CDR2 (germline): SNHLY, FYNNEI. The CDR3 has 15 amino acids. The CDR3: CASSEAAAINYGYTF. DNA of the CDR3: TGTGCCAGCAGTGAAGCGGCAGCGATTAACTATGGCTACACCTTC.

The V call is TRBV2, the J call TRBJ1-5; D is ambiguous. V dropped 7 bases and J dropped 5 bases, with 15 bases sitting between them. The CDR3 contains 14 residues. Germline CDR1 reads SNHLY; CDR2 reads FYNNEI. The DNA of the CDR3 is TGTGCCAGCATGCCGGGGAGAAGGGATCAGCCCCAGCATTTT. Its translation is CASMPGRRDQPQHF.

The chain joins TRBV14 to TRBJ1-2, with a tentative D call TRBD1 (6 bases). The V gene lost 4 bases and the J gene lost 1 base, with 13 bases spanning the gap. Germline CDR1 SGHDN, CDR2 FVKESK. CDR3 length equals 15 residues. The CDR3 DNA sequence: TGTGCCAGCAGCCCACAGGGAATTATTAACTATGGCTACACCTTC. Protein product: CASSPQGIINYGYTF.

The gene calls are TRBV2 and TRBJ2-3, with D tentatively TRBD1 (7 bases). The CDR3 totals 14 residues. V was trimmed by 5 bases and J by 4 bases, leaving 13 bases between them. CDR1 and CDR2 from the germline V gene are SNHLY and FYNNEI. The CDR3 here is CASSRQGGSDTQYF. The CDR3 DNA reads TGTGCCAGCAGTCGGCAGGGGGGCTCAGATACGCAGTATTTT. The whole variable domain, filled in from reference TRBV2 and TRBJ2-3, reads EPEVTQTPSHQVTQMGQEVILRCVPISNHLYFYWYRQILGQKVEFLVSFYNNEISEKSEIFDDQFSVERPDGSNFTLKIRSTKLEDSAMYFCASSRQGGSDTQYFGPGTRLTVL.

The chain joins TRBV3-1 (or the pseudogene TRBV3-2) to TRBJ2-1, with 9 bases lining up with TRBD2. The V gene end was trimmed by 10 bases and the J gene end by 8 bases; junction bases not matched to a gene: 9. The CDR3 is made up of 13 amino acids. CDR1 and CDR2 from the germline V gene are LGHDT and YNNKEL (reference sequence). CDR3 protein: CATRRGGLDEQFF. The CDR3 DNA is TGTGCCACCCGGCGGGGGGGCCTAGATGAGCAGTTCTTC.

This sequence joins TRBV7-9 and TRBJ2-6; a possible D gene is TRBD2 (5 bases). The CDR3 has 19 amino acids. V was cut by 6 bases and J by 4 bases, with 25 bases left in between. The germline CDR1 and CDR2 sequences are SEHNR and FQNEAQ (reference sequence). CDR3 region: CASRQRPAGPNTGANVLTF. DNA of the CDR3: TGTGCCAGCAGGCAGAGGCCGGCGGGCCCCAATACGGGGGCCAACGTCCTGACTTTC.

J is TRBJ1-2 and V is TRBV11-2, with D perhaps TRBD1 (5 bases). The V and J ends lost 7 bases and 4 bases respectively, with 19 bases between them. The germline V gene has CDR1 SGHAT and CDR2 FQNNGV. There are 15 residues in the CDR3. CDR3: CASKKESGVVYGYTF. In DNA form, the CDR3 reads TGTGCCAGCAAAAAGGAGTCGGGGGTAGTCTATGGCTACACCTTC.

This sequence joins TRBV11-2 and TRBJ2-3, with 8 positions matching TRBD2. Germline CDR1 reads SGHAT; CDR2 reads FQNNGV. CDR3 size: 15 residues. The junction had 9 bases not matched to a gene; V was cut back by 4 bases and J by 6 bases. Here the CDR3 reads CASSSSGWVGDTQYF. The CDR3 bases are TGTGCCAGCAGCTCTAGCGGGTGGGTCGGGGATACGCAGTATTTT.

In this sample, this clone turned up a few times. This CDR3 is also generated by other DNA sequences in the sample. The rearrangement joins TRBV3-1 (or the pseudogene TRBV3-2) to TRBJ2-3; 7 nucleotides line up with TRBD2. Germline V CDR1 and CDR2: LGHDT, YNNKEL (reference sequence). The CDR3 contains 16 residues. Germline trimming cut 3 bases from V and 3 bases from J; bases unmatched to any gene: 9. This CDR3 is CASSHAVGGGTDTQYF. The CDR3 DNA is TGTGCCAGCAGCCACGCTGTGGGCGGGGGAACAGATACGCAGTATTTT.

The rearrangement joins TRBV11-3 to TRBJ2-7; 8 positions match TRBD1. CDR3 length: 16 amino acids. Germline values: CDR1 SGHNT, CDR2 YENEEA. V lost 0 bases to trimming and J lost 4 bases; unmatched junction nucleotides: 8. CDR3 amino acids: CASSLDRQGRGYEQYF. In DNA, the CDR3 is TGTGCCAGCAGCTTAGACCGACAGGGGAGAGGGTACGAGCAGTACTTC.

The chain combines TRBV9 with TRBJ1-6; TRBD1 matches at 7 bases. In germline, CDR1 is SGDLS, CDR2 YYNGEE. V lost 6 bases, J lost 8 bases, and 8 bases stayed unmatched. The length of the CDR3 is 14 residues. CDR3: CASNQGDSYSPLHF. CDR3 coding DNA: TGTGCCAGCAACCAAGGGGACAGTTATTCACCCCTCCACTTT. Together with reference TRBV9 and TRBJ1-6, the CDR3 gives the full variable domain: DSGVTQTPKHLITATGQRVTLRCSPRSGDLSVYWYQQSLDQGLQFLIQYYNGEERAKGNILERFSAQQFPDLHSELNLSSLELGDSALYFCASNQGDSYSPLHFGNGTRLTVT.

The chain has TRBV9 and TRBJ2-1, with 9 bases matching TRBD2. J was trimmed by 3 bases and V by 2 bases; bases with no gene match: 9. The CDR3 consists of 17 residues. CDR1 and CDR2 from the germline V gene are SGDLS and YYNGEE. The DNA of the CDR3 is TGTGCCAGCAGCGTCGCGGGGCGACTAGCGGTCTACAATGAGCAGTTCTTC. This codes for CASSVAGRLAVYNEQFF. Based on the CDR3 plus reference TRBV9 and TRBJ2-1, the full variable domain is DSGVTQTPKHLITATGQRVTLRCSPRSGDLSVYWYQQSLDQGLQFLIQYYNGEERAKGNILERFSAQQFPDLHSELNLSSLELGDSALYFCASSVAGRLAVYNEQFFGPGTRLTVL.

The genes are TRBV6-6 and TRBJ1-1; D unresolved. V lost 2 bases to trimming and J lost 5 bases, with 18 bases between them. The CDR3 is 16 amino acids. Germline CDR1 MNHNY, CDR2 SVGAGI (reference sequence). CDR3 DNA: TGTGCCAGCAGTTACCGGACTGGCTGGGGAGGGACTGAAGCTTTCTTT. Residues: CASSYRTGWGGTEAFF.

This rearrangement joins TRBV9 to TRBJ1-3; D gene ambiguous. CDR1 is SGDLS, CDR2 YYNGEE, per germline. V lost 4 bases and J lost 3, with 11 bases in between. The CDR3 length is 14 residues. The CDR3 bases are TGTGCCAGCAGCCAGGTCGTTCGTGGAAACACCATATATTTT. Translating it yields CASSQVVRGNTIYF.

About this clone itself: Germline and junction disagree at one end, which may indicate a read error. This sequence joins TRBV2 and TRBJ2-7; TRBD1 is a possible D gene (5 bases). Germline lookup yields CDR1 SNHLY and CDR2 FYNNEI. This CDR3 spans 13 amino acids. CDR3 bases: TGTGCCAGCAGAGAAGACAGTTCCTACGAGCAGTACTTC. It is translated as CASREDSSYEQYF.

This chain uses TRBV6-2 or TRBV6-3 with TRBJ2-1; D is unclear. The V gene's germline CDR1 is MNHEY and CDR2 SVGEGT. Trimming pared 4 bases from V and 7 bases from J, leaving 17 bases between. CDR3 size: 15 residues. The CDR3: CASSSLRGPRNEQFF. Written as DNA, the CDR3 is TGTGCCAGCAGTTCCCTCCGAGGCCCTAGGAATGAGCAGTTCTTC.

The sample holds one count of this clone. J is TRBJ1-2 and V is TRBV4-1, with no clear D. Germline values: CDR1 MGHRA, CDR2 YSYEKL. This CDR3 spans 15 amino acids. Between the trimmed V and J ends, which lost 1 base and 1 base, there was a span of 10 bases. The CDR3 DNA follows: TGCGCCAGCAGCCAAGGCGAGACAAGTAACTATGGCTACACCTTC. Translating gives CASSQGETSNYGYTF.

This clone was counted between two and nine times. This CDR3 is CASSKGSGYGYTF. CDR3 coding DNA: TGTGCCAGCAGTAAGGGGTCGGGCTATGGCTACACCTTC. This chain links TRBV6-5 with TRBJ1-2; TRBD1 might be the D (5 bases). Trimming shortened V by 5 bases and J by 4 bases, and 11 bases separated the two germline ends. Germline values: CDR1 MNHEY, CDR2 SVGAGI. The CDR3 extends over 13 amino acids.

The chain combines TRBV5-6 with TRBJ2-7; 7 nucleotides align to TRBD1. CDR3 size: 14 residues. Germline V gene sequence: CDR1 SGHDT, CDR2 YYEEEE. V lost 5 bases to trimming and J lost 4 bases; unmatched junction nucleotides: 9. In DNA, the CDR3 is TGTGCCAGCAGTATGGGACAGCCGGGTTACGAGCAGTACTTC. This sequence encodes CASSMGQPGYEQYF.

This chain joins TRBV9 and TRBJ2-7; TRBD1 aligns across 9 bases. V lost 4 bases to trimming and J lost 4 bases; unmatched junction nucleotides: 6. The germline V gene has CDR1 SGDLS and CDR2 YYNGEE. The CDR3 extends over 14 amino acids. The CDR3 sequence: CASSPLTGGYEQYF. CDR3 bases: TGTGCCAGCAGCCCTTTGACAGGGGGGTACGAGCAGTACTTC.

The rearrangement uses TRBV12-3 or TRBV12-4 and TRBJ2-5, with 7 bases identical to TRBD2. V dropped 6 bases and J dropped 4; count of bases not matched to a gene: 5. This CDR3 region has 13 residues. This CDR3 is CASSRGEGETQYF. In DNA form, the CDR3 reads TGTGCCAGCAGCCGGGGGGAGGGAGAGACCCAGTACTTC.

The chain links TRBV19 to TRBJ1-1; D is possibly TRBD1 (5 bases). The germline gives CDR1 LNHDA, CDR2 SQIVND (reference sequence). The length of the CDR3 is 14 residues. Trimming stripped 7 bases from V and 6 bases from J, with 18 bases between. CDR3 in DNA: TGTGCCAGTAAGGAGGGTGGGGGGAATCCTGAAGCTTTCTTT. Translated, it gives CASKEGGGNPEAFF.

The chain joins TRBV7-2 to TRBJ2-3; 9 bases map to TRBD1. Germline lookup yields CDR1 SGHTA and CDR2 FQGNSA. The CDR3 runs 16 residues. The J segment lost 4 bases and the V segment lost 4 bases, leaving 9 bases of the junction unmatched. The CDR3 nucleotides are TGTGCCAGCAGCTACCGGGACAGGGAGTATCCAGATACGCAGTATTTT. It codes for CASSYRDREYPDTQYF.

The rearrangement joins TRBV28 to TRBJ2-4; D uncertain. The germline V gene has CDR1 MDHEN and CDR2 SYDVKM. Trimming stripped 6 bases from V and 0 bases from J, with 12 bases between. The CDR3 consists of 15 residues. The CDR3: CASSSSVGAKNIQYF. CDR3 coding DNA: TGTGCCAGCAGCTCATCGGTCGGAGCCAAAAACATTCAGTACTTC. Using reference TRBV28 and TRBJ2-4 for the parts outside the CDR3, the full variable domain is DVKVTQSSRYLVKRTGEKVFLECVQDMDHENMFWYRQDPGLGLRLIYFSYDVKMKEKGDIPEGYSVSREKKERFSLILESASTNQTSMYLCASSSSVGAKNIQYFGAGTRLSVL.

The rearrangement uses TRBV10-3 and TRBJ1-3; TRBD1 matches at 8 bases. The CDR3 runs 14 residues. V shed 11 bases, J shed 2 bases, and the junction held 8 bases outside the gene matches. Germline CDR1 reads ENHRY; CDR2 reads SYGVKD. The CDR3 reads CAAAGGQAGNTIYF. CDR3 in DNA: TGTGCCGCTGCAGGGGGCCAAGCTGGAAACACCATATATTTT.